Presented here are 32 T cell receptor beta chains from one specimen sequenced in a study of blood T cell repertoires in COVID-19. TCRdb's copy holds only in-frame clones and misses some; the assay was immunoSEQ multiplex PCR. Of hundreds of thousands of clones in the sample, roughly 90% were seen once. Sequencing was carried out using PBMCs or T cells enriched from blood (not recorded which). The receptors here all came from a man aged 55 to 70 who had recovered from COVID-19.

This rearrangement joins TRBV4-2 to TRBJ1-4, with 8 positions matching TRBD1. Trimming at V came to 4 bases and at J to 7 bases, leaving 8 bases not matched to a gene. CDR3 size: 15 residues. Germline assignment: CDR1 LGHNA and CDR2 YNFKEQ. CDR3 DNA: TGTGCCAGCAGCCCCCCGGACAGGGCTGGTGAAAAACTGTTTTTT. Protein: CASSPPDRAGEKLFF.

The gene calls are TRBV27 and TRBJ2-1; a weak D match, TRBD2 (6 bases). CDR1 and CDR2 from the germline V gene are MNHEY and SMNVEV (reference sequence). The CDR3 runs 14 residues. Trimming removed 6 bases at V and 4 bases at J, with 13 bases between. DNA of the CDR3: TGTGCCAGCAGCGGGGGACGGACGTACAATGAGCAGTTCTTC. Its protein product is CASSGGRTYNEQFF.

J is TRBJ2-1 and V is TRBV5-1, with 10 bases aligning to TRBD2. The CDR3 length is 14 residues. J gave up 9 bases and V 3 bases, and 6 bases lay outside the gene matches. Germline V gives CDR1 SGHRS, CDR2 YFSETQ. DNA for the CDR3: TGCGCCAGCAGCTGGGCTAGCGGGAGCGGTGAGCAGTTCTTC. Protein product: CASSWASGSGEQFF.

The chain carries TRBV6-5 and TRBJ2-1, with 8 bases identical to TRBD2. With 7 bases clipped from V and 5 bases from J, the junction kept 10 bases outside the gene matches. This CDR3 region has 15 residues. Germline CDR1 reads MNHEY; CDR2 reads SVGAGI. CDR3 bases: TGTGCCAGCATTCTAACAGCGGGGGTAAACAATGAGCAGTTCTTC. Its protein product is CASILTAGVNNEQFF.

The J gene is TRBJ2-1, the V gene TRBV7-3; 7 bases match TRBD1. V lost 1 base to trimming and J lost 8 bases; unmatched junction nucleotides: 8. This CDR3 has 15 residues. The germline gives CDR1 SGHTA, CDR2 FQGTGA. The chain's CDR3 is CASSLMGQGEDEQFF. CDR3 sequence (DNA): TGTGCCAGCAGCTTAATGGGGCAGGGGGAAGATGAGCAGTTCTTC.

The chain is built from TRBV5-1 and TRBJ1-1; D unresolved. Germline CDR1 SGHRS, CDR2 YFSETQ. The CDR3 totals 14 residues. V was clipped by 0 bases and J by 6 bases, with 12 bases between them. The CDR3 region is CASSLGVFGPEAFF. In nucleotides, the CDR3 is TGCGCCAGCAGCTTGGGGGTTTTTGGGCCTGAAGCTTTCTTT. The variable domain in full, completed from reference TRBV5-1 and TRBJ1-1, reads KAGVTQTPRYLIKTRGQQVTLSCSPISGHRSVSWYQQTPGQGLQFLFEYFSETQRNKGNFPGRFSGRQFSNSRSEMNVSTLELGDSALYLCASSLGVFGPEAFFGQGTRLTVV.

V and J are TRBV24-1 and TRBJ2-1, with D tentatively TRBD2 (5 bases). With 3 bases removed from V and 0 bases from J, the gap between germline ends came to 11 bases. In germline, CDR1 is KGHDR, CDR2 SFDVKD. The CDR3 has 16 amino acids. CDR3 in amino acids: CATSDDLAGSYNEQFF. The CDR3 region has the DNA TGTGCCACCAGTGATGATCTAGCAGGCTCCTACAATGAGCAGTTCTTC.

This chain joins TRBV7-9 and TRBJ1-4; 7 bases fit TRBD1. The CDR3 totals 15 residues. Germline lookup yields CDR1 SEHNR and CDR2 FQNEAQ (reference sequence). V gave up 2 bases and J gave up 3 bases; unmatched junction bases: 3. The DNA for the CDR3 is TGTGCCAGCAGCTTAACCGGGACAGCTAATGAAAAACTGTTTTTT. As protein: CASSLTGTANEKLFF.

The chain couples TRBV10-3 to TRBJ2-7; the D gene is possibly TRBD2 (7 bases). The CDR3 contains 14 residues. From germline, CDR1 is ENHRY and CDR2 SYGVKD. Trimming shortened V by 9 bases and J by 2 bases, and 17 bases separated the two germline ends. Here the CDR3 reads CAMGGASGTYEQYF. The CDR3 DNA reads TGTGCCATGGGGGGGGCTAGCGGAACCTACGAGCAGTACTTC.

The chain couples TRBV27 to TRBJ2-2; 9 positions agree with TRBD1. This CDR3 has 15 residues. The V gene's germline CDR1 is MNHEY and CDR2 SMNVEV (reference sequence). Losses at the gene ends were 5 bases for V and 4 bases for J; bases not matched to a gene: 5. The CDR3 DNA follows: TGTGCCAGCAGTCAAGGACAGGGGATCACCGGGGAGCTGTTTTTT. Amino acid sequence: CASSQGQGITGELFF.

The chain carries TRBV7-3 and TRBJ2-1, with TRBD2 matching over 7 bases. Germline trimming cut 4 bases from V and 4 bases from J; bases unmatched to any gene: 7. Germline V gene lookup returns CDR1 SGHTA and CDR2 FQGTGA. This CDR3 contains 15 residues. CDR3 DNA sequence: TGTGCCAGCAGCTCGGCCGGGACTACTTACAATGAGCAGTTCTTC. The encoded protein is CASSSAGTTYNEQFF.

This chain joins TRBV18 and TRBJ2-7; 7 nucleotides agree with TRBD2. Germline V lookup: CDR1 KGHSH, CDR2 LQKENI. The CDR3 has 14 amino acids. J lost 3 bases, V lost 5 bases, and 7 bases had no gene match. The CDR3 bases are TGTGCCAGCTCAACCCCGGGAGGCGGCTACGAGCAGTACTTC. This translates into CASSTPGGGYEQYF.

The CDR3 region is CASGPWNTIYF. The CDR3 DNA follows: TGTGCCAGCGGCCCCTGGAACACCATATATTTT. The chain links TRBV28 to TRBJ1-3; D remains ambiguous. V gave up 8 bases and J gave up 7 bases, with 9 bases separating them. In germline, CDR1 is MDHEN, CDR2 SYDVKM. CDR3 size: 11 residues.

This clone was seen a single time. The chain joins TRBV28 to TRBJ1-5; D is undetermined. This CDR3 region has 14 residues. CDR1 is MDHEN, CDR2 SYDVKM, per germline. V was pared by 5 bases and J by 7 bases, with 15 bases between. CDR3 in amino acids: CASSLDPRRQPQHF. The CDR3 coding sequence is TGTGCCAGCAGTCTTGACCCAAGGAGGCAGCCCCAGCATTTT.

The CDR3 here is CASNPARGRGEQYF. DNA of the CDR3: TGTGCCAGCAACCCAGCCCGCGGCAGGGGGGAGCAGTACTTC. The genes are TRBV6-5 and TRBJ2-7; 7 bases are a match to TRBD1. CDR1 and CDR2 from the germline V gene are MNHEY and SVGAGI. The CDR3 consists of 14 residues. With 7 bases clipped from V and 7 bases from J, the junction kept 13 bases outside the gene matches.

The V and J genes are TRBV7-2 and TRBJ1-2; possible D gene TRBD1, 5 bases. The CDR3 is 15 amino acids. Germline V gives CDR1 SGHTA, CDR2 FQGNSA. The V gene lost 3 bases and the J gene lost 2 bases, with 13 bases spanning the gap. The CDR3 spells CASSFLAGLNYGYTF. In DNA form, the CDR3 reads TGTGCCAGCAGCTTTTTGGCAGGGCTAAACTATGGCTACACCTTC.

J is TRBJ2-4 and V is TRBV7-9; 10 nucleotides agree with TRBD1. The CDR3 is 15 amino acids. The V and J ends lost 0 bases and 7 bases, in that order; junction bases with no gene match: 3. Germline loops: CDR1 SEHNR, CDR2 FQNEAQ (reference sequence). The CDR3 protein is CASSLARTGGNIQYF. The CDR3, as DNA: TGTGCCAGCAGCTTAGCGAGGACAGGGGGGAACATTCAGTACTTC. Filled out from reference TRBV7-9 and TRBJ2-4, the complete variable domain reads DTGVSQNPRHKITKRGQNVTFRCDPISEHNRLYWYRQTLGQGPEFLTYFQNEAQLEKSRLLSDRFSAERPKGSFSTLEIQRTEQGDSAMYLCASSLARTGGNIQYFGAGTRLSVL.

This chain joins TRBV5-1 and TRBJ2-5; a possible D gene is TRBD2 (6 bases). Germline CDR1 is SGHRS and CDR2 is YFSETQ. The CDR3 covers 15 residues. The ends were cut back, 0 bases at V and 4 bases at J, with 13 bases in the middle. This chain's CDR3 is CASSLATAEGETQYF. DNA of the CDR3: TGCGCCAGCAGCTTGGCTACGGCGGAGGGAGAGACCCAGTACTTC.

The CDR3 bases are TGTGCCAGCAGCTTAACGCACAGGGGCTCGAACACTGAAGCTTTCTTT. Protein product: CASSLTHRGSNTEAFF. The rearrangement links TRBV7-3 to TRBJ1-1; 7 bases line up with TRBD1. The V and J ends lost 0 bases and 1 base, in that order; junction bases with no gene match: 5. Germline-derived CDR1 and CDR2 are SGHTA and FQGTGA. The CDR3 is 16 amino acids.

This rearrangement joins TRBV4-2 to TRBJ2-3; a possible D gene is TRBD2 (5 bases). The CDR3 is 16 residues long. In germline, CDR1 is LGHNA, CDR2 YNFKEQ. V gave up 3 bases and J gave up 2 bases, with 15 bases separating them. The CDR3 loop reads CASSQYRESTTDTQYF. The CDR3 nucleotides are TGTGCCAGCAGCCAGTACCGGGAATCGACCACAGATACGCAGTATTTT.

Turning to this clone: The identical CDR3 is also encoded by other nucleotide sequences in the sample. The genes are TRBV19 and TRBJ2-1; 13 bases match TRBD2. Trimming removed 7 bases from V and 4 bases from J; junction bases left unmatched: 4. This CDR3 contains 15 residues. Germline V gene sequence: CDR1 LNHDA, CDR2 SQIVND (reference sequence). For the CDR3, the DNA is TGTGCCAGTACCCGACTAGCGGGAGGTTACAATGAGCAGTTCTTC. It yields the protein CASTRLAGGYNEQFF.

This clone was picked up a small number of times. The rearrangement uses TRBV27 and TRBJ2-6; 7 nucleotides match TRBD1. The CDR3 extends over 15 amino acids. Per the germline V gene, CDR1 is MNHEY and CDR2 is SMNVEV (reference sequence). The V and J ends lost 5 bases and 0 bases, in that order; junction bases with no gene match: 1. CDR3 DNA: TGTGCCAGCAGTACAGGGGTCTCTGGGGCCAACGTCCTGACTTTC. The encoded protein is CASSTGVSGANVLTF.

In this sample, this clone turned up once. The chain is built from TRBV5-6 and TRBJ2-7; TRBD2 matches 8 bases. The CDR3 is 16 residues long. Trimming took 3 bases from V and 5 from J; bases not matched to a gene: 13. Per germline, CDR1 SGHDT and CDR2 YYEEEE. Written as DNA, the CDR3 is TGTGCCAGCAGCTCCAGAAGAGTATTAGCGGGACACGAGCAGTACTTC. Protein sequence: CASSSRRVLAGHEQYF. The full variable domain, with the rest looked up from reference TRBV5-6 and TRBJ2-7, is DAGVTQSPTHLIKTRGQQVTLRCSPKSGHDTVSWYQQALGQGPQFIFQYYEEEERQRGNFPDRFSGHQFPNYSSELNVNALLLGDSALYLCASSSRRVLAGHEQYFGPGTRLTVT.

This clone showed up just once. The gene calls are TRBV7-2 and TRBJ1-6; D uncertain. The V gene lost 5 bases and the J gene lost 7 bases, with 9 bases spanning the gap. The CDR3 is 13 residues long. Germline CDR1 is SGHTA and CDR2 is FQGNSA. The CDR3 region has the DNA TGTGCCAGCAGCCCCCGACAAAATTCACCCCTCCACTTT. It codes for CASSPRQNSPLHF. Full variable domain (missing parts from reference TRBV7-2 and TRBJ1-6): GAGVSQSPSNKVTEKGKDVELRCDPISGHTALYWYRQSLGQGLEFLIYFQGNSAPDKSGLPSDRFSAERTGGSVSTLTIQRTQQEDSAVYLCASSPRQNSPLHFGNGTRLTVT.

The V and J genes are TRBV19 and TRBJ1-5; 12 nucleotides agree with TRBD1. Germline CDR1 is LNHDA and CDR2 is SQIVND (reference sequence). The CDR3 runs to 15 residues. The V segment lost 6 bases and the J segment 3 bases; nucleotides outside the gene matches: 3. CDR3 sequence (DNA): TGTGCCAGTAGCAGGGACAGGGGGCTCAATCAGCCCCAGCATTTT. Protein product: CASSRDRGLNQPQHF.

The CDR3 loop is CASSLATGSGTDTQYF. CDR3 bases: TGTGCCAGCAGCTTAGCGACCGGGAGTGGGACAGATACGCAGTATTTT. V gene TRBV7-9 combines with J gene TRBJ2-3; perhaps TRBD2 as D (6 bases). CDR3 length equals 16 residues. V lost 0 bases to trimming and J lost 3 bases, with 13 bases between them. CDR1 and CDR2 from the germline V gene are SEHNR and FQNEAQ (reference sequence).

This clone was seen only once. The rearrangement joins TRBV12-3 or TRBV12-4 to TRBJ2-7; no clear D. V gave up 6 bases and J gave up 6 bases, with 12 bases separating them. CDR3 length: 12 amino acids. CDR3: CASSQTTVEQYF. Here the CDR3 DNA reads TGTGCCAGCAGCCAAACCACGGTCGAGCAGTACTTC.

This sequence joins TRBV10-3 and TRBJ2-1; 9 bases match TRBD2. CDR1 is ENHRY, CDR2 SYGVKD, per germline. V was pared by 2 bases and J by 2 bases, with 1 base of the junction left unmatched. The CDR3 length is 15 residues. The chain's CDR3 is CAISEASGTYNEQFF. In nucleotides, the CDR3 is TGTGCCATCAGTGAGGCTAGCGGGACCTACAATGAGCAGTTCTTC.

This clone was found once. The chain has TRBV10-3 and TRBJ1-3; D is ambiguous. Per germline, CDR1 ENHRY and CDR2 SYGVKD. This CDR3 has 14 residues. Deletions cut 3 bases from V and 2 bases from J, with 8 bases between. The CDR3 sequence is CAISDRFAGNTIYF. The CDR3 DNA reads TGTGCCATCAGTGACAGGTTTGCTGGAAACACCATATATTTT.

The V and J genes are TRBV5-1 and TRBJ2-7; maybe TRBD1 (5 bases). CDR1 is SGHRS, CDR2 YFSETQ, per germline. V gave up 1 base and J gave up 6 bases, with 11 bases separating them. The CDR3 is made up of 13 amino acids. The CDR3 DNA reads TGCGCCAGCAGCTTGTCAGACCAGGGCGAGCAGTACTTC. Protein sequence: CASSLSDQGEQYF. Together with reference TRBV5-1 and TRBJ2-7, the CDR3 gives the full variable domain: KAGVTQTPRYLIKTRGQQVTLSCSPISGHRSVSWYQQTPGQGLQFLFEYFSETQRNKGNFPGRFSGRQFSNSRSEMNVSTLELGDSALYLCASSLSDQGEQYFGPGTRLTVT.

The chain carries TRBV11-2 and TRBJ2-7, with D possibly TRBD1 on 6 matching bases. Trimming pared 4 bases from V and 5 bases from J, leaving 18 bases between. The CDR3 runs to 15 residues. In germline, CDR1 is SGHAT, CDR2 FQNNGV. The CDR3 region is CASSSQGHRRDEQYF. The CDR3 nucleotides read TGTGCCAGCAGCTCCCAGGGGCATCGGAGAGACGAGCAGTACTTC.

The CDR3 region is CASSAGWGGYTF. CDR3 nucleotide sequence: TGTGCCAGCTCGGCGGGATGGGGAGGCTACACCTTC. The chain joins TRBV28 to TRBJ1-2; D remains ambiguous. Trimming cost V 8 bases and J 8 bases, with 15 bases left between them. The CDR3 is 12 amino acids. Germline V gene data show CDR1 as MDHEN and CDR2 as SYDVKM.